This TCR beta chain came from a study of tumor-infiltrating lymphocytes in localized non-small cell lung cancer. About the study: Each patient gave resected tumor and non-adjacent uninvolved lung tissue. Findings and caveats of the study: Different pieces of the same tissue went to different assays, confounding technical variation with intratumor heterogeneity. IM1 and IM2 tumors showed no difference in T-cell fraction. Available tissue quantity limited TCR sequencing to a patient subset.

The ends were cut back, 8 bases at V and 3 bases at J, with 14 bases in the middle. The length of the CDR3 is 15 residues. Germline V gives CDR1 MDHEN, CDR2 SYDVKM. To note about this clone: Antigen unknown.

Produced via immunoSEQ multiplex PCR; TCRdb's table is partial and in-frame only. The sample has 9,500 to 11,000 clones, around 76% seen once. This chain connects TRBV28 to TRBJ2-6; D gene uncertain. Specimen: uninvolved lung tissue not adjacent to the tumor. The receptor's source is a human donor with non-small cell lung cancer. CDR3 nucleotides: TGTGCCAGCTGCGACTCCGGCGGTGGGGCCAACGTCCTGACTTTC. This sequence encodes CASCDSGGGANVLTF. Variable domain in full (rest from reference TRBV28 and TRBJ2-6): DVKVTQSSRYLVKRTGEKVFLECVQDMDHENMFWYRQDPGLGLRLIYFSYDVKMKEKGDIPEGYSVSREKKERFSLILESASTNQTSMYLCASCDSGGGANVLTFGAGSRLTVL.